This T cell receptor (beta chain) was retrieved from a study of blood T cell repertoires in COVID-19. Study summary: Acute-phase and convalescent COVID-19 samples originated in the United States, Italy and Spain. In each case, the material was cDNA or gDNA derived from T cells, B-cell-depleted T cells, or PBMCs.

Adults between roughly 18 and 100 years of age took part from about two dozen US areas. V lost 7 bases to trimming and J lost 12 bases, with 22 bases between them. CDR3 length equals 15 residues. Germline lookup yields CDR1 SGHDN and CDR2 FVKESK. Per the study methods: Cell counts per sample came from amplifying reference gene primers. The assay was immunoSEQ multiplex PCR, and TCRdb's table has in-frame clones only and misses some. Clone size and the V and J calls come from that table; the DNA yielded D and trimming. The table shows about 190,000 clones, with 86% occurring only once. The sequencing sample was made of PBMCs or T cells enriched from blood (not recorded which). J is TRBJ1-6 and V is TRBV14; the D gene is possibly TRBD1 (6 bases). The sequence came from a woman between 35 and 50 years old in a cohort exposed to, infected with or recovered from COVID-19 (not recorded which). The CDR3: CASNPIDRIAGPLHF. The CDR3 DNA follows: TGTGCCAGCAACCCGATTGACAGGATCGCAGGACCCCTCCACTTT.